This entry concerns a single TCR beta chain. Original data processing: Cell counts per sample came from amplifying reference gene primers. Clones were sequenced by immunoSEQ multiplex PCR, and TCRdb holds only the in-frame ones, with some missing. V and J calls and clone size are given by that table; D and trimming were obtained from the DNA. This sample yields roughly 300,000 clones, of which approximately 87% are seen a single time; 6.5% to 9.5% belongs to the top ten. The entry originates in a study of blood T cell repertoires in COVID-19. About the research overall: The United States, Italy and Spain provided the acute and convalescent COVID-19 samples.

Trimming at V came to 5 bases and at J to 5 bases, leaving 11 bases not matched to a gene. CDR3 size: 15 residues. Germline-derived CDR1 and CDR2 are SEHNR and FQNEAQ (reference sequence). The receptor's source is a woman aged 45-65 years who had recovered from COVID-19. The sample comprised peripheral blood. The V and J genes are TRBV7-9 and TRBJ2-5; 7 bases map to TRBD1. The CDR3 region is CASSHPVGGVETQYF. The DNA for the CDR3 is TGTGCCAGCAGCCACCCAGTAGGGGGCGTTGAGACCCAGTACTTC.